The T cell receptor (beta chain) under discussion was sequenced for a study of early T cells in non-severe SARS-CoV-2 infection. About the study: Sequenced bulk RNA came from whole blood that was unsorted, and chains were unpaired.

cDNA molecules, individually, were tagged with unique molecular identifiers. TCRdb fed the 5' RACE reads into MiXCR, producing one record per CDR3 protein. The sample lists 26,000 or so distinct CDR3 sequences; around 5.5% were seen once. Concerning this clonotype: The antigen is undetermined.

Study results and caveats: The matching step, a VDJdb search, favored anti-spike CD8 responses and missed private and CD4 specificities.

V was shortened by 6 bases and J by 0 bases, with 10 bases between the two germline ends. Germline CDR1 reads KGHSH; CDR2 reads LQKENI. The CDR3 loop spans 14 amino acids. The material sequenced was whole blood. The origin of this receptor is an adult who was a healthcare worker with PCR-confirmed SARS-CoV-2 infection or an uninfected control (not recorded which). The chain uses TRBV18 and TRBJ2-3, with a weak D call TRBD1 (6 bases). The CDR3 DNA is TGTGCCAGCTCGCGGACAGCTAGCACAGATACGCAGTATTTT. Protein: CASSRTASTDTQYF.